Sequencing of this T cell receptor beta chain was carried out in a study of beta chain features in type 1 diabetes. CDR1 and CDR2 from the germline V gene are SEHNR and FQNEAQ (reference sequence). V gave up 3 bases and J gave up 4 bases; unmatched junction bases: 0. This CDR3 spans 14 amino acids. Whole-study findings and limits: Type 1 diabetes patients had VDJ junctions that carried fewer insertions and more deletions. cDNA sequencing could over-represent cells with high TCR expression. Among patients with Type 1 diabetes, TCRB CDR3s were moderately but significantly shorter in every one of the four CD4+ subsets.

This clone was picked up a small number of times. Its matching antigen is unknown. The entirety of the isolated RNA underwent reverse transcription, so expressed TCRB transcripts were sequenced. Sequencing used immunoSEQ multiplex PCR; TCRdb keeps in-frame clones, though not all of them. The sample holds some 300,000 clones, about 7.8% seen once. The V call is TRBV7-9, the J call TRBJ2-1; 10 bases are a match to TRBD1. This receptor was obtained from a woman aged 18-35 years in good health. The sample comprised central memory CD4+ T cells from blood. The CDR3 region is CASSLGQGYNEQFF. The CDR3 nucleotides are TGTGCCAGCAGCTTGGGACAGGGGTACAATGAGCAGTTCTTC.